This TCR beta chain emerged from a study of blood T cell repertoires in COVID-19. The wider study: Italy, Spain and the United States were the sources of the convalescent and acute COVID-19 samples. T cells, B-cell-depleted T cells, or PBMCs supplied cDNA or gDNA.

The CDR3 spans 13 residues. Germline CDR1 reads LNHDA; CDR2 reads SQIVND (reference sequence). V dropped 8 bases and J dropped 4 bases, with 14 bases sitting between them. In the original workflow: Reference gene primer amplification gave estimated nucleated cell counts. Libraries were prepared by immunoSEQ multiplex PCR; TCRdb keeps only in-frame clonotypes and omits some of them. That table supplies the V and J calls and clone size; D and trimming were determined from the DNA. The sample consists of about 110,000 clones, around nine tenths of them appearing once. The J gene is TRBJ1-2, the V gene TRBV19, with D uncertain. This TCR came from a woman between 45 and 60 years old with active or convalescent COVID-19. Input material: peripheral blood. The CDR3 sequence: CASAVQFTYGYTF. CDR3 nucleotides: TGTGCCAGTGCGGTCCAGTTCACCTATGGCTACACCTTC.